This T cell receptor beta chain came from a study of siplizumab effects on memory and regulatory T cells. Points from the study as a whole: Naive or memory phenotype assignment was not possible for roughly 80-97% of proliferating CD4+ or CD8+ clones. Proliferating siplizumab-culture Tregs lacked confirmation of suppressive function. Both greater diversity than memory cells and a major contribution to the alloresponse seemed to characterize naive T cells. Only a minor fraction of alloreactive clones mapped to unstimulated subsets.

The CDR3 is 15 amino acids. Trimming shortened V by 3 bases and J by 2 bases, and 13 bases separated the two germline ends. Germline lookup yields CDR1 SGDLS and CDR2 YYNGEE. TCRdb's table, derived via immunoSEQ multiplex PCR, lists solely in-frame clones and lacks some. The sample lists nearly 85,000 clones; 95% were seen once. This clone was seen once. Its antigen is as yet unknown. V is TRBV9 and J is TRBJ2-3; D perhaps matches TRBD1 (6 bases). Sequencing was performed on CD8+ T cells sorted from blood. The source is a human donor in good health. CDR3 region: CASSAAGDLTDTQYF. The CDR3 DNA sequence: TGTGCCAGCAGCGCCGCAGGGGACCTCACAGATACGCAGTATTTT.